Here is one TCR beta chain with its context. Its specificity is unknown. This table comes from immunoSEQ multiplex PCR, and its TCRdb copy is limited to in-frame clones, with some not included. The sample carries 200,000 to 250,000 clones, roughly 91% recorded once. These data originate in a study of cytomegalovirus exposure and HLA in healthy donors. V was trimmed by 4 bases and J by 4 bases, leaving 16 bases between them. The CDR3 totals 15 residues. Germline-derived CDR1 and CDR2 are MGHRA and YSYEKL. Donors came from a validation cohort of fewer than 150 subjects, distinct from the first 666-subject cohort. Overall study results and limits: Within the 120 validation repertoires, first-cohort TCR clusters tended to co-occur, according to a later analysis. The dataset shows that most TCR sequences were rare, while some public TCRs occurred in many donors.

The sequencing sample was made of PBMCs. The rearrangement links TRBV4-1 to TRBJ2-5; D possibly corresponds to TRBD2 (5 bases). This TCR was sampled from a woman aged 18-29 years in good health and CMV-seropositive. DNA for the CDR3: TGCGCCAGCAGCCTACGGGGATCACCAGGAGAGACCCAGTACTTC. This gives the protein CASSLRGSPGETQYF.